This T cell receptor (beta chain) was documented in a study of OX40 agonist ivuxolimab in advanced cancers. Clones were sequenced by immunoSEQ multiplex PCR, and TCRdb holds only the in-frame ones, with some missing. Among more than 40,000 clones listed, under 90% were seen once. The sample was CD4+ or CD8+ T cells sorted from blood, taken in a trial of the OX40 agonist ivuxolimab. This receptor was taken from an adult with an advanced solid tumor such as melanoma, head and neck, liver or kidney cancer.

The CDR3 is CSVEELAKDRGIYEQYF. Here the CDR3 DNA reads TGCAGCGTTGAAGAATTGGCCAAGGACAGGGGAATATACGAGCAGTACTTC. The V call is TRBV29-1, the J call TRBJ2-7; 9 nucleotides line up with TRBD1. V was pared by 0 bases and J by 4 bases, with 13 bases of the junction left unmatched. The CDR3 extends over 17 amino acids. Germline V gene data show CDR1 as SQVTM and CDR2 as ANQGSEA.